This T cell receptor (beta chain) stems from a study of T cell responses to AZD1222 COVID-19 vaccine. Whole-study findings and limits: Females outnumbered males among donors, who were mostly white British; clonal diversity was possibly underestimated.

Measured with immunoSEQ multiplex PCR; TCRdb has only the in-frame clones, and not every one. Altogether about 82,000 clones are present, about nine tenths being singletons, with the ten largest covering around 19%. CDR1 and CDR2 from the germline V gene are SGHRS and YFSETQ. V was pared by 4 bases and J by 10 bases, with 17 bases between. The CDR3 is made up of 14 amino acids. Second-dose groups at about 4 or about 12 weeks were pooled. Regarding this clone: The target antigen is unknown.

The chain uses TRBV5-1 and TRBJ1-4; D is perhaps TRBD1 (5 bases). The source was peripheral blood, collected 28 days after the second AZD1222 dose. The TCR sequence derives from an adult who received the AZD1222 COVID-19 vaccine. CDR3 sequence reads: CASSPGRSDGKLFF. In DNA, the CDR3 is TGCGCCAGCAGCCCGGGACGGTCGGATGGAAAACTGTTTTTT.